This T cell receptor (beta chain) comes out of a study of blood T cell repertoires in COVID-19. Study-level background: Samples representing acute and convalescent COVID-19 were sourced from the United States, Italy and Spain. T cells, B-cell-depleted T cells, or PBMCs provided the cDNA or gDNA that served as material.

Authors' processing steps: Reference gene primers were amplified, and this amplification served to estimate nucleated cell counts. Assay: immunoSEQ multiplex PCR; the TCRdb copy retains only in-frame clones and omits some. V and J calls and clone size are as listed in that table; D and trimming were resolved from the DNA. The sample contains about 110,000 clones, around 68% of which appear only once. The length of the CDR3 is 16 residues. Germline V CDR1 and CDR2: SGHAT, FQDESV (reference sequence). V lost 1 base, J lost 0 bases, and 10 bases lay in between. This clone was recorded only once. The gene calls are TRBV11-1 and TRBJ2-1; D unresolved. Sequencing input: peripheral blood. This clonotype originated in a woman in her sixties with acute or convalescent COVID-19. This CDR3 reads CASSLGVSSSYNEQFF. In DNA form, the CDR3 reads TGTGCCAGCAGCTTAGGTGTATCTAGCTCCTACAATGAGCAGTTCTTC.